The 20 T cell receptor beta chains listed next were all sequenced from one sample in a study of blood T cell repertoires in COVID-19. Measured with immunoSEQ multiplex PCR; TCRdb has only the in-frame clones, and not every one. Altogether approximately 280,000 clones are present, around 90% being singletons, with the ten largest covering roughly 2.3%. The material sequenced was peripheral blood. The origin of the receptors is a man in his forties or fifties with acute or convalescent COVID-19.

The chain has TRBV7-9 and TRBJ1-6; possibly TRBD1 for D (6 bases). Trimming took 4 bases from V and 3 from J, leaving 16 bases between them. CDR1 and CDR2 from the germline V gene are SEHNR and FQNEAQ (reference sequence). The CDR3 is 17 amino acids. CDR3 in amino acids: CASSSGYGGYYNSPLHF. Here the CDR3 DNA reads TGTGCCAGCAGCTCTGGGTATGGGGGCTACTATAATTCACCCCTCCACTTT.

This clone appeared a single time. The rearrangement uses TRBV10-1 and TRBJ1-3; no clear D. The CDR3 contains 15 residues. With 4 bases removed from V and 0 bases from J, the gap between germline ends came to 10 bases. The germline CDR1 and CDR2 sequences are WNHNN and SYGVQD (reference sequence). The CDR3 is CASSAGRTSGNTIYF. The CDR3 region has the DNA TGCGCCAGCAGTGCGGGAAGAACCTCTGGAAACACCATATATTTT.

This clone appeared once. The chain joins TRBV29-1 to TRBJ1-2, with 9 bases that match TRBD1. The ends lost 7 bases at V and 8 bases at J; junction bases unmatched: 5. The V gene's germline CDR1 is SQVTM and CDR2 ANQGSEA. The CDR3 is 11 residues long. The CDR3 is CSALGTGGYTF. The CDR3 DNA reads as TGCAGCGCCTTGGGGACAGGGGGCTACACCTTC.

The CDR3 DNA reads as TGTGCCAGTAGTACCCAGGGACTCAGTGGAAACACCATATATTTT. Translating it yields CASSTQGLSGNTIYF. The V call is TRBV19, the J call TRBJ1-3, with D perhaps TRBD1 (5 bases). The V end lost 4 bases, the J end lost 3 bases, and 13 bases lay between the germline ends. This CDR3 contains 15 residues. Germline CDR1 LNHDA, CDR2 SQIVND (reference sequence).

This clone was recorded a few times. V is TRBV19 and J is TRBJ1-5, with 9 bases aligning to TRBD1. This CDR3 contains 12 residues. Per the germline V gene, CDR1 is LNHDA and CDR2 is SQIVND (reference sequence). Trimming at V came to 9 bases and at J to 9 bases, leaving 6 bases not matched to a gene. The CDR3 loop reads CASSDRGRPQHF. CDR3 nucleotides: TGTGCCAGCAGTGACAGGGGGAGGCCCCAGCATTTT.

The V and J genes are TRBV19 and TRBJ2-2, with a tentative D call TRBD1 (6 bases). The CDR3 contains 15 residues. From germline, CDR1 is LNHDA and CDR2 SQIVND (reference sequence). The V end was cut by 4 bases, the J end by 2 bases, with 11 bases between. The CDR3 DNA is TGTGCCAGTAGTAAGGGGGTCACCAACACCGGGGAGCTGTTTTTT. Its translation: CASSKGVTNTGELFF.

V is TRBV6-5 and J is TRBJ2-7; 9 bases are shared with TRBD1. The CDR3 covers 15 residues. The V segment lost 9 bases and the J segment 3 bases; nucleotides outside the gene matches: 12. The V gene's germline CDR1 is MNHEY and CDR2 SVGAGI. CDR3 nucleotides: TGTGCCAGTGAGAGCTTTTGGACAGGGGTCTACGAGCAGTACTTC. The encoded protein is CASESFWTGVYEQYF.

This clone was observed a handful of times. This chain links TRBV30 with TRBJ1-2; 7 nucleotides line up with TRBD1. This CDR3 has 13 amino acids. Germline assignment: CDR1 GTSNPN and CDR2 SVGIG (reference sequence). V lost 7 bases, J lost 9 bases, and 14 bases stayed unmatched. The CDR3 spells CASTTGSVRSYTF. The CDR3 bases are TGTGCCTCAACGACAGGGTCCGTCCGAAGCTACACCTTC. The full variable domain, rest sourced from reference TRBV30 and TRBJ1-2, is SQTIHQWPATLVQPVGSPLSLECTVEGTSNPNLYWYRQAAGRGLQLLFYSVGIGQISSEVPQNLSASRPQDRQFILSSKKLLLSDSGFYLCASTTGSVRSYTFGSGTRLTVV.

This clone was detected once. The CDR3 sequence: CASSGPQVNSPLHF. The CDR3 region has the DNA TGTGCCAGCAGCGGCCCTCAGGTTAATTCACCCCTCCACTTT. The V call is TRBV7-9, the J call TRBJ1-6; no clear D gene. The CDR3 length is 14 residues. Between the trimmed V and J ends, which lost 5 bases and 6 bases, there was a span of 11 bases. Germline V lookup: CDR1 SEHNR, CDR2 FQNEAQ (reference sequence).

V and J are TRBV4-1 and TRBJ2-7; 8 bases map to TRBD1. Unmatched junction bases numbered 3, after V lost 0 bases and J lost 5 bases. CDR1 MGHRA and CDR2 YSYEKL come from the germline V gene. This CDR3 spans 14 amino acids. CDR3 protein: CASSQEGQGDEQYF. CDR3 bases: TGCGCCAGCAGCCAAGAAGGACAGGGCGACGAGCAGTACTTC.

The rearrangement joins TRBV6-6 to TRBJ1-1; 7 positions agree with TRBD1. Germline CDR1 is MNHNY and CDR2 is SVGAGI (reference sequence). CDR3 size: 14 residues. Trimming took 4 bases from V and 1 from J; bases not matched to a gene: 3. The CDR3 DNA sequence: TGTGCCAGCAGTTTGACAGGGAGGAACACTGAAGCTTTCTTT. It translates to CASSLTGRNTEAFF.

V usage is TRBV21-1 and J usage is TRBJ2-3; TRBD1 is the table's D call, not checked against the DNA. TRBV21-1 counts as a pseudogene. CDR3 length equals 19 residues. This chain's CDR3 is CASSKGPPRDRVNADTQYF. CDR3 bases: TGTGCCAGCAGCAAAGGTCCGCCTCGGGACAGGGTAAACGCAGATACGCAGTATTTT.

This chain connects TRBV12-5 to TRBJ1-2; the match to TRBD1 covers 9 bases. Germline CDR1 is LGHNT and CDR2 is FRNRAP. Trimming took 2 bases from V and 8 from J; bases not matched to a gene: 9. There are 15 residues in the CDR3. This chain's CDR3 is CASGLPRQGEGGYTF. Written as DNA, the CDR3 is TGTGCTAGTGGTTTGCCAAGACAGGGGGAAGGAGGCTACACCTTC.

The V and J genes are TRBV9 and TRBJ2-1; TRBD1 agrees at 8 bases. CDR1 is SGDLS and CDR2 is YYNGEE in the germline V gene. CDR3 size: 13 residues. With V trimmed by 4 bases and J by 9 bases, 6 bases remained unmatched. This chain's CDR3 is CASSPGGHGEQFF. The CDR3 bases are TGTGCCAGCAGCCCAGGGGGCCATGGTGAGCAGTTCTTC.

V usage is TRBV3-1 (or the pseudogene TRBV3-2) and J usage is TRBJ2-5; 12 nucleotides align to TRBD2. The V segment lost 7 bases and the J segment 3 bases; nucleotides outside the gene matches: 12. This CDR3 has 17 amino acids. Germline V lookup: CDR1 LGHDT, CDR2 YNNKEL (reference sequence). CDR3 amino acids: CASKGVGTSGPEETQYF. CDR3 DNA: TGTGCCAGCAAAGGGGTAGGGACTAGCGGGCCGGAAGAGACCCAGTACTTC.

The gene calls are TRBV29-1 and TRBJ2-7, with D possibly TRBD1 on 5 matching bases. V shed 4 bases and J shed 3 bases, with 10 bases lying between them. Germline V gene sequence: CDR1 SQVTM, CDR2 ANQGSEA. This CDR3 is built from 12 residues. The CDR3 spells CSVGAGLYEQYF. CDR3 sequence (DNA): TGCAGCGTTGGGGCAGGGCTCTACGAGCAGTACTTC.

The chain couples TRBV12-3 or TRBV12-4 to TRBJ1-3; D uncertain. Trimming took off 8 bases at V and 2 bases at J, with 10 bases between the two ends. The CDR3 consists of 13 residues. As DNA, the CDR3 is TGTGCCAGCCTACTGTCGACTGGAAACACCATATATTTT. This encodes CASLLSTGNTIYF.

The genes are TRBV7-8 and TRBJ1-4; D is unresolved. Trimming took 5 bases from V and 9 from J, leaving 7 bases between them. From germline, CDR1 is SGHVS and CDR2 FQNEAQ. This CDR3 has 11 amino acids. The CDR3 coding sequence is TGTGCCAGCAGCGGCCAACAAAAACTGTTTTTT. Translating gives CASSGQQKLFF.

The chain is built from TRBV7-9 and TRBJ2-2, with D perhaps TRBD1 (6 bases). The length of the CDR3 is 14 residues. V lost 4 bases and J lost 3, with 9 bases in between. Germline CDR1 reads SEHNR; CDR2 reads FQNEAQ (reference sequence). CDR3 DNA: TGTGCCAGCAGCTGGGGGACACACACCGGGGAGCTGTTTTTT. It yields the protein CASSWGTHTGELFF.

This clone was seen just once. The CDR3: CASSVDILFSYEQYF. CDR3 coding DNA: TGTGCCAGCAGCGTGGACATCCTATTCTCCTACGAGCAGTACTTC. This chain uses TRBV2 with TRBJ2-7, with a tentative D call TRBD1 (5 bases). The CDR3 is 15 amino acids. The germline V gene encodes CDR1 SNHLY and CDR2 FYNNEI. V was pared by 6 bases and J by 0 bases, with 15 bases between.